This T cell receptor (beta chain) originates from a study of spatial heterogeneity in lung cancer. About the research overall: The donors comprised about 65 untreated early-stage non-small cell lung cancer patients. Where available, sequencing covered follow-up PBMC samples, taken at a median of roughly two years after resection. Sequencing consistently turned up more beta-chain sequences than alpha-chain sequences.

Time point denoted: blood at routine non-recurrence follow-up after resection. Tumor, nontumor lung or frozen PBMC supplied whole RNA, sequenced without sorting. TCRdb processed the 5' RACE reads anew with MiXCR; each CDR3 protein has one entry. The sample lists some 120,000 distinct CDR3 sequences, 10% to 15% occurring once. Germline V lookup: CDR1 ENHRY, CDR2 SYGVKD. This CDR3 region has 12 residues. About this clonotype itself: One end of the junction is discordant with germline, which a read error may explain.

The source is a male donor with early-stage non-small cell lung cancer. Sequences were derived from PBMCs, sampled at follow-up. The V gene is TRBV10-3, the J gene TRBJ2-3; 7 bases map to TRBD1. CDR3 amino acids: CAMGTATDTRYF. The CDR3 DNA reads as TGTGCCATGGGGACAGCGACAGATACGCGGTATTTT.